This is a list of T cell receptor beta chains from one sample in a study of blood T cell repertoires in COVID-19. Profiling relied on immunoSEQ multiplex PCR, and the TCRdb table lists in-frame clones only, not all of them. This table has tens of thousands of clones, 82% appearing once. Specimen: peripheral blood. The source of these receptors is a man aged 50 or older with active or convalescent COVID-19. The CDR3 runs from the conserved cysteine through the conserved F or W. Fields, in order: CDR3 protein, CDR3 DNA, J gene, V gene, clone size, D gene. A D gene is named only where the DNA matches it firmly. Clone size is given for some rows only: seen once, a few or many times, or a class if the clone is expanded.

CAWSISGANVLTF TGTGCCTGGAGTATATCTGGGGCCAACGTCCTGACTTTC TRBJ2-6 TRBV30 few NA
CASNPDSGGQPQHF TGTGCCAGTAACCCGGACAGCGGGGGTCAGCCCCAGCATTTT TRBJ1-5 TRBV19 NA NA
CASSLVATGVLNYGYTF TGTGCCAGCAGCTTAGTAGCGACAGGGGTCCTTAACTATGGCTACACCTTC TRBJ1-2 TRBV7-8 NA TRBD1
CASSSQGQLKLFF TGTGCCAGCAGTTCCCAGGGACAGCTAAAACTGTTTTTT TRBJ1-4 TRBV6-5 few TRBD1
CASSSGQGGETQYF TGTGCCAGTAGTAGCGGACAGGGAGGGGAGACCCAGTACTTC TRBJ2-5 TRBV19 NA NA
CAWSRGTGANNEQFF TGTGCCTGGAGCCGAGGGACAGGGGCTAACAATGAGCAGTTCTTC TRBJ2-1 TRBV30 NA TRBD1
CASSEWDRGPEGEKLFF TGTGCCAGCAGTGAATGGGACAGGGGACCCGAGGGGGAAAAACTGTTTTTT TRBJ1-4 TRBV2 NA TRBD1
CASSLRDTDTQYF TGTGCCAGCAGTTTGCGGGACACAGATACGCAGTATTTT TRBJ2-3 TRBV12-3/TRBV12-4 NA NA
CASTIDRGGTEAFF TGTGCCAGCACTATAGACAGGGGGGGGACTGAAGCTTTCTTT TRBJ1-1 TRBV6-5 NA TRBD1
CASSIAAGGADTQYF TGTGCCAGTAGTATAGCAGCGGGGGGTGCAGATACGCAGTATTTT TRBJ2-3 TRBV19 NA TRBD2
CASSPGLVEFEQYF TGTGCCAGCAGCCCGGGACTAGTAGAGTTCGAGCAGTACTTC TRBJ2-7 TRBV11-2 NA TRBD2
CASSPLAGADYNEQFF TGTGCCAGCTCACCCTTAGCGGGGGCCGACTACAATGAGCAGTTCTTC TRBJ2-1 TRBV18 NA TRBD2